This T cell receptor (beta chain) was sequenced during a study of response to subunit inactivated influenza vaccine. Study findings and constraints: Authors suggested each seasonal influenza vaccination recruits few new T cells.

Germline V lookup: CDR1 LNHNV, CDR2 YYDKDF (reference sequence). Unmatched junction bases numbered 10, after V lost 2 bases and J lost 3 bases. The CDR3 runs to 16 residues. For this clonotype: Its antigen is not identified.

TCRdb reprocessed the RT-PCR reads via MiXCR and lists one record per CDR3 protein. The sample lists 650,000 to 800,000 distinct CDR3 sequences, about 15% occurring once. The chain employs TRBV15 and TRBJ2-7, with 7 bases aligning to TRBD2. The source was PBMCs from blood, collected about 14 days before vaccination. The clonotype was recovered from a man aged 45-65 years who received an inactivated influenza vaccine. CDR3 region: CATSRYGGTTIYEQYF. The CDR3 region has the DNA TGTGCCACCAGCAGATACGGGGGGACTACAATCTACGAGCAGTACTTC.